This is a list of T cell receptor beta chains from one sample in a study of PD-1 blockade in classical Hodgkin lymphoma. The table came from immunoSEQ multiplex PCR; TCRdb's copy has only in-frame clones and leaves some out. Counted here are about 92,000 clones, 75% to 85% occurring once; the ten biggest clones make up more than 15%. The material was peripheral blood mononuclear cells (PBMCs), obtained before the fourth cycle of nivolumab. The receptors shown here come from a human donor with classical Hodgkin lymphoma. Both conserved end residues are trimmed from each CDR3. Fields, in order: CDR3 protein, CDR3 length, V gene, clone size, D gene, J gene. The D gene is left open where the match is weak. For some rows the clone size is stated as once, few or many, or as a class when expanded; others skip it.

ASSVADRAVT,10,TRBV9,-,TRBD1,TRBJ1-2
ASSPSGTGSQGEQY,14,TRBV9,-,TRBD1,TRBJ2-7
ASSSNRETTDTQY,13,TRBV6-5,-,-,TRBJ2-3
ASSTLLAGKSYEQY,14,TRBV13,-,TRBD2,TRBJ2-7
AISTGQEDYT,10,TRBV10-3,-,TRBD1,TRBJ1-2
ASSFTRVGGNTIY,13,TRBV13,once,-,TRBJ1-3
ASSLEGNRANEKLF,14,TRBV5-1,-,-,TRBJ1-4
ASSWMRGGANVLT,13,TRBV11-2,-,-,TRBJ2-6
ASTEQGYTDTQY,12,TRBV5-1,few,TRBD1,TRBJ2-3
ASSVEGLAGDEQY,13,TRBV9,-,TRBD2,TRBJ2-7
ASSLGGQGRSTIY,13,TRBV5-1,-,TRBD1,TRBJ1-3
ASSPSDFGYGYT,12,TRBV5-1,-,-,TRBJ1-2
ASSLGVGGTNQPQH,14,TRBV7-2,once,-,TRBJ1-5
SVGRLRGEQY,10,TRBV29-1,-,-,TRBJ2-7
ASSPKGLAPSSYEQY,15,TRBV5-1,-,TRBD2,TRBJ2-7
ASSQVTPGPRTGMRDEQY,18,TRBV4-2,-,TRBD1,TRBJ2-7
ASSPKSTDTQY,11,TRBV7-9,-,-,TRBJ2-3
ASSLGTDTSTDTQY,14,TRBV13,few,TRBD1,TRBJ2-3
ASSYSPPASRSEAF,14,TRBV6-6,-,-,TRBJ1-1
ASSQYPRADWAGANVLT,17,TRBV23-1,-,-,TRBJ2-6
ASSWGAGELF,10,TRBV28,once,-,TRBJ2-2
ASSLPGQGHEQY,12,TRBV7-9,-,TRBD1,TRBJ2-7
ASRGAGSSYNEQF,13,TRBV6-1,-,-,TRBJ2-1
ASSPGTGGFEQY,12,TRBV11-3,-,TRBD1,TRBJ2-7